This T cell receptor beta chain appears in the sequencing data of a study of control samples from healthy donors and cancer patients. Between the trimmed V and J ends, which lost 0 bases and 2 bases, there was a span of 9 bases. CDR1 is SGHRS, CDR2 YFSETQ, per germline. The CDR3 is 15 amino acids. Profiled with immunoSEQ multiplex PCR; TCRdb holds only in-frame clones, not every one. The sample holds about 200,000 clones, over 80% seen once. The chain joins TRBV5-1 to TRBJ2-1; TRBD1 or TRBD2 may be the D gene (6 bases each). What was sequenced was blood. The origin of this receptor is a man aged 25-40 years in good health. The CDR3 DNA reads TGCGCCAGCAGCTTGGACGGGGGCCCCTACAATGAGCAGTTCTTC. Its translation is CASSLDGGPYNEQFF.